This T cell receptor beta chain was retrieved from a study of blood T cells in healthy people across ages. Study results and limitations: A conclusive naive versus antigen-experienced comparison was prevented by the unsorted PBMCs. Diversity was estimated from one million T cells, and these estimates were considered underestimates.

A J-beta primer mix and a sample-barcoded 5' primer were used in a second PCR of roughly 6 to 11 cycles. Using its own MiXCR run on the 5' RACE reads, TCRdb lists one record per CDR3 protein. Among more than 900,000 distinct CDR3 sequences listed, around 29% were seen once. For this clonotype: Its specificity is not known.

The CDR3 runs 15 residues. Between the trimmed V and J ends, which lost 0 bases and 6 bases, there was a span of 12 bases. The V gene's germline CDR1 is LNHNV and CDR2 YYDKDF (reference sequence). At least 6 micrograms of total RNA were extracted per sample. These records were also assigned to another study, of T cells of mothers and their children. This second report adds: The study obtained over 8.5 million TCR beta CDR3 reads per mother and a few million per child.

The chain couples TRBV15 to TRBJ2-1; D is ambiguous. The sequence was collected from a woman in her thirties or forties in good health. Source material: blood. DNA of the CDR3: TGTGCCACCAGCAGAGATCTGGTGGTAGGCAATGAGCAGTTCTTC. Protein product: CATSRDLVVGNEQFF.